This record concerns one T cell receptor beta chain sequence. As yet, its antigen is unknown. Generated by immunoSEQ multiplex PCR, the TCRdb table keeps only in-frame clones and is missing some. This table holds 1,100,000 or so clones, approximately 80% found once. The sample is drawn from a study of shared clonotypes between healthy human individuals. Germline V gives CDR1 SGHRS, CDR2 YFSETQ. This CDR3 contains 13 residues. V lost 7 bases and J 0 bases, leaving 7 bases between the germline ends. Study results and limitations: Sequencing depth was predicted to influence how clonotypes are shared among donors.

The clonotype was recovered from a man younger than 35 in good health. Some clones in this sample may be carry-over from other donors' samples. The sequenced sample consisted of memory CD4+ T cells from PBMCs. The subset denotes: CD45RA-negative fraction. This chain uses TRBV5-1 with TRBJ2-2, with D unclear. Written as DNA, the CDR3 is TGCGCCAGCTCGGGCGCGAACACCGGGGAGCTGTTTTTT. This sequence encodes CASSGANTGELFF.